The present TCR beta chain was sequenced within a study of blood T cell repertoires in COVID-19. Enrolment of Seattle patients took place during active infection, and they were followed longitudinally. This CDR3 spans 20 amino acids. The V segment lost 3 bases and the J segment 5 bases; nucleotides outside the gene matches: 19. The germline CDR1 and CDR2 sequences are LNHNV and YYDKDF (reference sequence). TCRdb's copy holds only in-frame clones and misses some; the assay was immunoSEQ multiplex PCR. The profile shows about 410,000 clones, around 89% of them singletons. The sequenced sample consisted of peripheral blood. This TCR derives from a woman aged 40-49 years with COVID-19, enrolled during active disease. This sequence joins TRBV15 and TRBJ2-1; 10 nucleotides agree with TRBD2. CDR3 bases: TGTGCCACCAGCAGCCCCACCCAACCCCCTAGCGGGAGTTTCCACAATGAGCAGTTCTTC. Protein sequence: CATSSPTQPPSGSFHNEQFF.